This T cell receptor beta chain is from a study of PD-1 blockade in classical Hodgkin lymphoma. Across the whole study: Nivolumab 3 mg/kg was given intravenously every 2 weeks. Whole-study results and caveats: By cycle point C4D1, TCR diversity had risen significantly in CD4+ cells (but not CD8+ cells). Reported baseline diversity: healthy donors highest, relapsed/refractory patients lowest.

This clone was recorded a few times. Its matching antigen is unknown. Produced via immunoSEQ multiplex PCR; TCRdb's table is partial and in-frame only. The sample lists fewer than 20,000 clones; about 80% were seen once. After autologous stem cell transplantation all patients relapsed, and prior brentuximab vedotin exposure differed between cohorts. Germline V lookup: CDR1 LNHNV, CDR2 YYDKDF (reference sequence). Between the trimmed V and J ends, which lost 0 bases and 5 bases, there was a span of 14 bases. The CDR3 is made up of 15 amino acids. This chain uses TRBV15 with TRBJ2-7; the D is unclear. The sequence was collected from a human donor with classical Hodgkin lymphoma. The sequenced sample was peripheral blood mononuclear cells (PBMCs), obtained at baseline. In nucleotides, the CDR3 is TGTGCCACCAGCAGAGACCGTCTAAGTAGCCACGAGCAGTACTTC. Amino acid sequence: CATSRDRLSSHEQYF.